These 26 T cell receptor beta chains were all obtained from the same sample, sequenced in a study of blood T cell repertoires in COVID-19. The table came from immunoSEQ multiplex PCR; TCRdb's copy has only in-frame clones and leaves some out. The sample yields some 100,000 clones, around 90% seen once. Sample: peripheral blood. The receptors were gathered from a woman in her seventies with acute or convalescent COVID-19.

The count of this clone is one. J is TRBJ2-3 and V is TRBV18; D might be TRBD1 (5 bases). The germline gives CDR1 KGHSH, CDR2 LQKENI. V lost 2 bases to trimming and J lost 0 bases, with 9 bases between them. The CDR3 spans 15 residues. This CDR3 is CASSPGAGSTDTQYF. CDR3 nucleotide sequence: TGTGCCAGCTCACCAGGGGCAGGGAGCACAGATACGCAGTATTTT.

This clone was counted a single time. CDR3 residues: CASSSGVYEQYV. CDR3 bases: TGTGCCAGCAGTTCAGGGGTTTACGAGCAGTACGTC. The V and J genes are TRBV28 and TRBJ2-7; weak D call: TRBD1 (6 bases). V was shortened by 4 bases and J by 4 bases, with 8 bases between the two germline ends. CDR3 length: 12 residues. Germline V gene lookup returns CDR1 MDHEN and CDR2 SYDVKM.

The J gene is TRBJ1-1, the V gene TRBV6-1, with 10 bases lining up with TRBD1. Germline loops: CDR1 MNHNS, CDR2 SASEGT. With V trimmed by 1 base and J by 5 bases, 4 bases remained unmatched. The CDR3 extends over 15 amino acids. CDR3 nucleotide sequence: TGTGCCAGCAGTGAAGTCGGACAGGGGGGGACTGAAGCTTTCTTT. Its protein product is CASSEVGQGGTEAFF.

The chain links TRBV9 to TRBJ2-1; no clear D gene. Trimming pared 4 bases from V and 7 bases from J, leaving 12 bases between. The CDR3 runs to 13 residues. The V gene's germline CDR1 is SGDLS and CDR2 YYNGEE. CDR3 DNA: TGTGCCAGCAGCCCCCCCAATGAGAATGAGCAGTTCTTC. Translating it yields CASSPPNENEQFF.

On this clone itself: A read error may produce the germline difference seen at one junction end. V gene TRBV14 combines with J gene TRBJ2-1; 9 positions agree with TRBD2. Germline CDR1 is SGHDN and CDR2 is FVKESK. The CDR3 loop spans 14 amino acids. CDR3 sequence reads: CASSRRHDSGSSVF. DNA for the CDR3: TGTGCCAGCAGCCGCCGTCATGATAGCGGGAGTTCGGTCTTC.

The CDR3 loop reads CASSFQGSPLHF. The CDR3 DNA sequence: TGTGCCAGCAGTTTCCAGGGCTCACCCCTCCACTTT. V gene TRBV27 combines with J gene TRBJ1-6; D may be TRBD1 (5 bases). Germline-derived CDR1 and CDR2 are MNHEY and SMNVEV (reference sequence). The CDR3 spans 12 residues. V lost 3 bases and J lost 10, with 7 bases in between.

The rearrangement links TRBV5-5 to TRBJ2-6; possible D gene TRBD2, 5 bases. Germline CDR1 reads SGHKS; CDR2 reads YYEKEE (reference sequence). Trimming shortened V by 3 bases and J by 2 bases, and 12 bases separated the two germline ends. The CDR3 is 16 residues long. The CDR3 DNA sequence: TGTGCCAGCAGCTCCGGCTGGGGAGCTGGGGCCAACGTCCTGACTTTC. It is translated as CASSSGWGAGANVLTF.

The gene calls are TRBV10-3 and TRBJ1-5; 8 bases align to TRBD1. The CDR3 runs 18 residues. The junction had 10 bases not matched to a gene; V was cut back by 3 bases and J by 0 bases. Germline V gives CDR1 ENHRY, CDR2 SYGVKD. The CDR3 sequence: CAISDRQGAPNSNQPQHF. CDR3 in DNA: TGTGCCATCAGTGATCGTCAGGGGGCCCCCAATAGCAATCAGCCCCAGCATTTT.

This clone was found a few times. This chain joins TRBV6-4 and TRBJ1-6; 7 bases match TRBD1. The junction had 7 bases not matched to a gene; V was cut back by 3 bases and J by 8 bases. Looked up from germline, CDR1 is MRHNA and CDR2 is SNTAGT. The CDR3 sequence is 15 residues long. This chain's CDR3 is CASSEQGTAYSPLHF. Written as DNA, the CDR3 is TGTGCCAGCAGTGAACAGGGGACGGCTTATTCACCCCTCCACTTT.

This clone was observed a handful of times. The genes are TRBV3-1 (or the pseudogene TRBV3-2) and TRBJ1-5; no reliable D call. Germline V gene lookup returns CDR1 LGHDT and CDR2 YNNKEL (reference sequence). The CDR3 has 14 amino acids. Deletions cut 3 bases from V and 5 bases from J, with 11 bases between. The CDR3 protein is CASSQQATDQPQHF. The CDR3 DNA follows: TGTGCCAGCAGCCAGCAGGCTACCGATCAGCCCCAGCATTTT.

The chain employs TRBV4-1 and TRBJ2-7; possible D gene TRBD2, 6 bases. The CDR3 covers 16 residues. The germline V gene encodes CDR1 MGHRA and CDR2 YSYEKL. Trimming shortened V by 1 base and J by 0 bases, and 13 bases separated the two germline ends. Written as DNA, the CDR3 is TGCGCCAGCAGCCAAGTCGGAGGGCTCTACTCCTACGAGCAGTACGTC. The encoded protein is CASSQVGGLYSYEQYV.

The chain links TRBV7-7 to TRBJ2-1, with 7 bases that match TRBD1. CDR3 size: 15 residues. The germline gives CDR1 SSHAT, CDR2 FNYEAQ (reference sequence). The trim removed 1 base at V and 7 bases at J, leaving 7 bases unmatched. CDR3 DNA: TGTGCCAGCAGCTTAGAGGGCAGGGGGTTGAATGAGCAGTTCTTC. Its translation is CASSLEGRGLNEQFF.

This CDR3 reads CASSEDLAGVLGTQYF. The CDR3 DNA reads TGTGCCAGCAGTGAAGACCTAGCGGGAGTATTGGGTACGCAGTATTTT. The rearrangement uses TRBV6-1 and TRBJ2-3; 10 bases agree with TRBD2. From germline, CDR1 is MNHNS and CDR2 SASEGT. This CDR3 comprises 16 residues. Germline trimming cut 1 base from V and 8 bases from J; bases unmatched to any gene: 9.

J is TRBJ1-1 and V is TRBV29-1, with TRBD1 as a possible D gene (6 bases). The germline V gene encodes CDR1 SQVTM and CDR2 ANQGSEA. The CDR3 spans 16 residues. Trimming stripped 5 bases from V and 1 base from J, with 20 bases between. In nucleotides, the CDR3 is TGCAGCGTTTTCAGTAGCGGGGGCAGGGGGAACACTGAAGCTTTCTTT. Its protein product is CSVFSSGGRGNTEAFF. Looking up the rest from reference TRBV29-1 and TRBJ1-1 gives the full variable domain: SAVISQKPSRDICQRGTSLTIQCQVDSQVTMMFWYRQQPGQSLTLIATANQGSEATYESGFVIDKFPISRPNLTFSTLTVSNMSPEDSSIYLCSVFSSGGRGNTEAFFGQGTRLTVV.

This chain links TRBV10-1 with TRBJ1-2; 7 bases align to TRBD1. This CDR3 comprises 13 residues. The germline CDR1 and CDR2 sequences are WNHNN and SYGVQD (reference sequence). V lost 6 bases to trimming and J lost 8 bases; unmatched junction nucleotides: 9. CDR3 in amino acids: CASSEDRARGYTF. As DNA, the CDR3 is TGCGCCAGCAGCGAAGACAGGGCTCGAGGCTACACCTTC.

The chain links TRBV7-2 to TRBJ2-2; the match to TRBD2 covers 13 bases. The CDR3 sequence is 17 residues long. V gave up 4 bases and J gave up 6 bases; unmatched junction bases: 8. Germline V CDR1 and CDR2: SGHTA, FQGNSA. The CDR3 region has the DNA TGTGCCAGCAGCTCATGGACTAGCGGGGGCGCAGCCGGGGAGCTGTTTTTT. Its translation: CASSSWTSGGAAGELFF.

The rearrangement joins TRBV6-5 to TRBJ2-2; a possible D gene is TRBD2 (6 bases). V lost 7 bases, J lost 2 bases, and 14 bases lay in between. The CDR3 sequence is 15 residues long. In germline, CDR1 is MNHEY, CDR2 SVGAGI. The CDR3 DNA follows: TGTGCCAGCAATAGTTTCGGGAGTAACACCGGGGAGCTGTTTTTT. It codes for CASNSFGSNTGELFF.

The chain employs TRBV19 and TRBJ1-6; D is possibly TRBD1 (6 bases). Germline loops: CDR1 LNHDA, CDR2 SQIVND (reference sequence). V dropped 11 bases and J dropped 6 bases, with 14 bases sitting between them. The CDR3 loop spans 13 amino acids. This chain's CDR3 is CARRQESNSPLHF. The CDR3 DNA follows: TGTGCCCGGAGACAGGAGTCTAATTCACCCCTCCACTTT.

This clone has only one observation. The chain carries TRBV7-2 and TRBJ1-1; 10 nucleotides match TRBD1. Germline trimming cut 5 bases from V and 1 base from J; bases unmatched to any gene: 1. The CDR3 totals 14 residues. Looked up from germline, CDR1 is SGHTA and CDR2 is FQGNSA. This chain's CDR3 is CASSRQGANTEAFF. The CDR3 nucleotides read TGTGCCAGCAGCAGACAGGGGGCGAACACTGAAGCTTTCTTT.

This chain links TRBV3-1 (or the pseudogene TRBV3-2) with TRBJ1-5, with D possibly being TRBD1 (5 bases). Trimming pared 0 bases from V and 4 bases from J, leaving 10 bases between. In germline, CDR1 is LGHDT, CDR2 YNNKEL (reference sequence). This CDR3 comprises 15 residues. The CDR3 DNA reads as TGTGCCAGCAGCCAAGACCTAGACAGAAATCAGCCCCAGCATTTT. Translated, it gives CASSQDLDRNQPQHF.

The rearrangement joins TRBV28 to TRBJ1-3; no definite D call. There are 13 residues in the CDR3. Germline CDR1 is MDHEN and CDR2 is SYDVKM. V gave up 2 bases and J gave up 4 bases, with 6 bases separating them. CDR3 DNA sequence: TGTGCCAGCAGTTTAGAGGGAGGAAACACCATATATTTT. Translating gives CASSLEGGNTIYF.

The genes are TRBV4-1 and TRBJ2-1, with D uncertain. This CDR3 comprises 17 residues. Trimming stripped 0 bases from V and 2 bases from J, with 14 bases between. Germline V gene data show CDR1 as MGHRA and CDR2 as YSYEKL. The CDR3, as DNA: TGCGCCAGCAGCCAAGATCGTGCAGGCCGTCCCTACAATGAGCAGTTCTTC. It yields the protein CASSQDRAGRPYNEQFF.

This chain uses TRBV19 with TRBJ2-5, with D perhaps matching TRBD1 (8 bases). V lost 10 bases and J 4 bases, leaving 19 bases between the germline ends. This CDR3 comprises 14 residues. Germline CDR1 and CDR2: LNHDA and SQIVND (reference sequence). CDR3 bases: TGTGCCACTTCAGGGGGCGCGGGAGCAGAGACCCAGTACTTC. Protein: CATSGGAGAETQYF.

The chain recombines TRBV28 with TRBJ1-5, with 10 positions matching TRBD1. V gave up 8 bases and J gave up 2 bases; unmatched junction bases: 21. This CDR3 is built from 20 residues. Germline V gives CDR1 MDHEN, CDR2 SYDVKM. The CDR3 nucleotides are TGTGCCAGCCGGACCCTAACCGGGACAGGGGCTGGTTGGGGCAATCAGCCCCAGCATTTT. Translating it yields CASRTLTGTGAGWGNQPQHF.

The V call is TRBV10-2, the J call TRBJ2-1, with 13 bases that match TRBD2. The germline V gene has CDR1 WSHSY and CDR2 SAAADI. This CDR3 spans 14 amino acids. V shed 7 bases and J 6 bases; nucleotides not matched to a gene: 3. DNA for the CDR3: TGCGCCAGCACCGGGACTAGCGGGATCAATGAGCAGTTCTTC. Translated: CASTGTSGINEQFF.

This chain uses TRBV28 with TRBJ1-2; D gene uncertain. The CDR3 is made up of 13 amino acids. V lost 6 bases and J lost 0, with 8 bases in between. Germline loops: CDR1 MDHEN, CDR2 SYDVKM. The CDR3 nucleotides are TGTGCCAGCAGAAACAGAACTAACTATGGCTACACCTTC. This translates into CASRNRTNYGYTF.